The clone carrying this TCR beta chain has at least ten counts. Its specificity is not known. The TCR library protocol attached unique molecular identifiers to the individual cDNA molecules. TCRdb passed the 5' RACE reads through MiXCR, listing each CDR3 protein once. The top ten clones hold 21% of a sample with around 46,000 distinct CDR3 sequences, around a tenth of them seen once. The sample originates from a study of early T cells in non-severe SARS-CoV-2 infection. On the study more broadly: Unsorted whole blood bulk RNA was sequenced, with unpaired chains. Study-level results: The study's VDJdb matching favored anti-spike CD8 responses and missed private and CD4 specificities.

The V and J ends lost 4 bases and 7 bases respectively, with 11 bases between them. In germline, CDR1 is SGHTA, CDR2 FQGTGA. The CDR3 runs 14 residues. Sequenced sample: whole blood. The clonotype originates from an adult who was a healthcare worker with PCR-confirmed SARS-CoV-2 infection or an uninfected control (not recorded which). This chain uses TRBV7-3 with TRBJ1-6; D is perhaps TRBD1 (5 bases). CDR3 bases: TGTGCCAGCAGCTCCGGGACTCCCAATTCACCCCTCCACTTT. This translates into CASSSGTPNSPLHF. The variable domain in full, with the rest retrieved from reference TRBV7-3 and TRBJ1-6, is GAGVSQTPSNKVTEKGKYVELRCDPISGHTALYWYRQSLGQGPEFLIYFQGTGAADDSGLPNDRFFAVRPEGSVSTLKIQRTERGDSAVYLCASSSGTPNSPLHFGNGTRLTVT.